This TCR beta chain was observed in a study of T cells in Graves' hyperthyroidism and ophthalmopathy. The germline V gene has CDR1 SGHAT and CDR2 FQNNGV. This CDR3 spans 13 amino acids. V lost 1 base and J 1 base, leaving 2 bases between the germline ends. This clonotype was seen at least ten times. Its specificity is unknown. Findings of the study overall: Blood also showed most of the thyroid clonotypes that were expanded above 0.001.

Amplified TCR beta CDR3 regions came from RNA transcripts. The TCR CDR3 was amplified in a first-round RT-PCR using the HTBI primer set. TCRdb used MiXCR to reprocess the multiplex PCR reads, holding one entry per CDR3 protein. The table shows under 550,000 distinct CDR3 sequences, with roughly an eighth occurring only once. This chain joins TRBV11-2 and TRBJ1-5; D is uncertain. This clonotype was obtained from a woman aged 18-29 years with Graves' hyperthyroidism. What was sequenced was blood. Here the CDR3 reads CASSLVSNQPQHF. The CDR3 nucleotides read TGTGCCAGCAGCTTAGTGAGCAATCAGCCCCAGCATTTT.